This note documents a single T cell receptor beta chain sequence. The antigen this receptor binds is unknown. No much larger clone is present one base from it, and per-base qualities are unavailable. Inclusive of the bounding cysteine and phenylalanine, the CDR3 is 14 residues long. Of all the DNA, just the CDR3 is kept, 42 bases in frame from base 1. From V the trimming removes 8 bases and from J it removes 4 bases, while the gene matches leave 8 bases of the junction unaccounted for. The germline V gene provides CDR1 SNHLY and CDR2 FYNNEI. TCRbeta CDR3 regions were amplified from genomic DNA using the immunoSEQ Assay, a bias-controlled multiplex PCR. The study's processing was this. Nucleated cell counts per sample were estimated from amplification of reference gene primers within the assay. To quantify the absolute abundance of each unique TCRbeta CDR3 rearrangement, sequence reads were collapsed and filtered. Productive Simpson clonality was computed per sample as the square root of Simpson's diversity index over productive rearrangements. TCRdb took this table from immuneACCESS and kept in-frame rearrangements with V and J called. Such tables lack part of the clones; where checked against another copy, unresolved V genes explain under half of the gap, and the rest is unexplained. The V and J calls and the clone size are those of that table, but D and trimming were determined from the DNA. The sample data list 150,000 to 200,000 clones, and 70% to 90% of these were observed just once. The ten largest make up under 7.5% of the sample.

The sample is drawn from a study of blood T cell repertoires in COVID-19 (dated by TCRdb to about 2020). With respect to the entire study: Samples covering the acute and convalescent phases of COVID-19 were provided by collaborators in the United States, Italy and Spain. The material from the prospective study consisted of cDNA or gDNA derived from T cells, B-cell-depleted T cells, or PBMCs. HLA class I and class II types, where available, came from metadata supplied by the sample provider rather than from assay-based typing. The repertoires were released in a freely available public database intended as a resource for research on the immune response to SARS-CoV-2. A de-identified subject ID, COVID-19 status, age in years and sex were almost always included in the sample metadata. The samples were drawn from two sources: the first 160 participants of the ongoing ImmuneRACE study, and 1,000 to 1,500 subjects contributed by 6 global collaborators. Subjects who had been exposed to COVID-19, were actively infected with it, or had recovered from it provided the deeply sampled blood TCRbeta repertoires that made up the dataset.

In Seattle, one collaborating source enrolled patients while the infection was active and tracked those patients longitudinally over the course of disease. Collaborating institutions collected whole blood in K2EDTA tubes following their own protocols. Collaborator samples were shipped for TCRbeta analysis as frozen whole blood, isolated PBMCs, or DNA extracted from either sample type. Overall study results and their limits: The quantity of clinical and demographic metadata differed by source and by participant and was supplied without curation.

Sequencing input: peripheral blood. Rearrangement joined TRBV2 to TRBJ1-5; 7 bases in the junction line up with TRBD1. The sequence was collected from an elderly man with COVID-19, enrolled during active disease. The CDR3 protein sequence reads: CASLLQGENQPQHF. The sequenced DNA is TGTGCCAGCCTTTTGCAGGGGGAGAATCAGCCCCAGCATTTT.